This entry lists 3 T cell receptor beta chains sequenced from one sample in a study of HIV-infected patients and healthy controls. Whole blood was used without fractionation, so all unsorted peripheral T cells were included. cDNA was made from 400 to 500 ng RNA using alpha and beta constant primers. Using multiplexing indices, alpha and beta chain libraries were generated apart by chain-specific third strand synthesis. MiXCR, applied by TCRdb to the 5' RACE reads, yields one record per CDR3 protein. This sample has more than 15,000 distinct CDR3 sequences, with 12% found just once. Sequencing was performed on blood. Every receptor here comes from an adult in good health.

This clonotype ranks as medium-sized. The chain combines TRBV6-5 with TRBJ2-5; D ambiguous. The length of the CDR3 is 15 residues. Germline V gene data show CDR1 as MNHEY and CDR2 as SVGAGI. V lost 0 bases to trimming and J lost 1 base, with 9 bases between them. The CDR3 spells CASSYSGYLQETQYF. The CDR3 DNA is TGTGCCAGCAGTTACTCTGGGTACCTCCAAGAGACCCAGTACTTC.

This clonotype was counted ten times or more. The chain links TRBV7-9 to TRBJ2-6; D gene ambiguous. Germline values: CDR1 SEHNR, CDR2 FQNEAQ (reference sequence). Trimming shortened V by 5 bases and J by 4 bases, and 12 bases separated the two germline ends. CDR3 length equals 15 residues. This CDR3 reads CASSPQGQGANVLTF. Written as DNA, the CDR3 is TGTGCCAGCAGCCCCCAAGGGCAGGGGGCCAACGTCCTGACTTTC.

The chain has TRBV9 and TRBJ2-1; TRBD2 matches 11 bases. The ends lost 0 bases at V and 12 bases at J; junction bases unmatched: 5. In germline, CDR1 is SGDLS, CDR2 YYNGEE. There are 14 residues in the CDR3. The CDR3 sequence: CASSVDVSGGGQFF. The CDR3, as DNA: TGTGCCAGCAGCGTAGACGTTAGCGGGGGGGGGCAGTTCTTC.